One sample yielded the 30 T cell receptor beta chains listed below, sequenced in a study of cytomegalovirus exposure and HLA in healthy donors. Amplification used 60 Vbeta primers and 13 Jbeta primers. The method was immunoSEQ multiplex PCR; TCRdb's version includes in-frame clones alone and lacks a portion of them. The sample records over 75,000 clones, under 80% being singletons. Specimen: PBMCs. The receptors were gathered from a man aged 50-59 years in good health and CMV-seropositive.

V usage is TRBV9 and J usage is TRBJ2-3; no clear D. Trimming took off 0 bases at V and 3 bases at J, with 5 bases between the two ends. Germline-derived CDR1 and CDR2 are SGDLS and YYNGEE. This CDR3 contains 13 residues. In DNA form, the CDR3 reads TGTGCCAGCAGCGTAGCTCAGACAGATACGCAGTATTTT. Protein product: CASSVAQTDTQYF. The variable domain in full, completed from reference TRBV9 and TRBJ2-3, reads DSGVTQTPKHLITATGQRVTLRCSPRSGDLSVYWYQQSLDQGLQFLIQYYNGEERAKGNILERFSAQQFPDLHSELNLSSLELGDSALYFCASSVAQTDTQYFGPGTRLTVL.

The chain links TRBV10-3 to TRBJ2-3, with TRBD2 identical over 8 bases. CDR1 ENHRY and CDR2 SYGVKD come from the germline V gene. This CDR3 has 16 amino acids. Germline trimming cut 6 bases from V and 2 bases from J; bases unmatched to any gene: 10. The CDR3 nucleotides are TGTGCCATCAGCCTGGGAGCTAGCGGGTACACAGATACGCAGTATTTT. This sequence encodes CAISLGASGYTDTQYF.

Only one count was recorded for this clone. V gene TRBV7-6 combines with J gene TRBJ2-7, with D possibly matching TRBD1 (6 bases). Trimming took 5 bases from V and 6 from J, leaving 14 bases between them. CDR1 is SGHVS, CDR2 FNYEAQ, per germline. The CDR3 sequence is 13 residues long. The CDR3 coding sequence is TGTGCCAGCAGCCCGCGACAGGCAGGCGAGCAGTACTTC. Its protein product is CASSPRQAGEQYF.

The chain couples TRBV27 to TRBJ2-1; 9 bases map to TRBD2. The CDR3 loop spans 16 amino acids. With 4 bases clipped from V and 9 bases from J, the junction kept 13 bases outside the gene matches. The germline V gene has CDR1 MNHEY and CDR2 SMNVEV (reference sequence). Written as DNA, the CDR3 is TGTGCCAGCAGTTCCCCCGGGCGGGGGGGCCTGGGTGAGCAGTTCTTC. Translating it yields CASSSPGRGGLGEQFF.

The chain carries TRBV15 and TRBJ2-7; D unclear. CDR3 size: 14 residues. Germline CDR1 LNHNV, CDR2 YYDKDF (reference sequence). V was shortened by 5 bases and J by 2 bases, with 13 bases between the two germline ends. The CDR3 DNA follows: TGTGCCACCAGCGATCACTCCCCCCCCTACGAGCAGTACTTC. Its protein is CATSDHSPPYEQYF.

The chain recombines TRBV27 with TRBJ1-6; 9 bases line up with TRBD1. Germline V lookup: CDR1 MNHEY, CDR2 SMNVEV (reference sequence). The ends lost 5 bases at V and 3 bases at J; junction bases unmatched: 11. This CDR3 contains 18 residues. The CDR3 coding sequence is TGTGCCAGCAGTGCGGGACAGGGAGGAGTGTTCTATAATTCACCCCTCCACTTT. It specifies CASSAGQGGVFYNSPLHF.

The chain recombines TRBV2 with TRBJ2-6; D gene uncertain. Germline CDR1 and CDR2: SNHLY and FYNNEI. The V end lost 4 bases, the J end lost 8 bases, and 6 bases lay between the germline ends. This CDR3 comprises 12 residues. The CDR3 bases are TGTGCCAGCAGTGCCAATCCCAACGTCCTGACTTTC. Translation: CASSANPNVLTF.

The J gene is TRBJ2-7, the V gene TRBV28; D not certain. Germline V gene sequence: CDR1 MDHEN, CDR2 SYDVKM. Trimming stripped 7 bases from V and 2 bases from J, with 15 bases between. This CDR3 contains 14 residues. The CDR3 loop is CASTPRETTYEQYF. The CDR3 DNA reads as TGTGCCAGCACTCCTCGTGAGACAACCTACGAGCAGTACTTC.

CDR3 residues: CSVVLINPTSGGALLNEQFF. DNA of the CDR3: TGCAGCGTTGTATTAATTAACCCCACTAGCGGGGGGGCCTTGTTGAATGAGCAGTTCTTC. The chain recombines TRBV29-1 with TRBJ2-1; TRBD2 aligns across 13 bases. This CDR3 has 20 residues. Losses at the gene ends were 4 bases for V and 7 bases for J; bases not matched to a gene: 22. Germline V gene lookup returns CDR1 SQVTM and CDR2 ANQGSEA.

The chain uses TRBV29-1 and TRBJ1-5, with D perhaps TRBD1 (5 bases). The length of the CDR3 is 11 residues. Germline V gene lookup returns CDR1 SQVTM and CDR2 ANQGSEA. Trimming took off 6 bases at V and 7 bases at J, with 10 bases between the two ends. The CDR3 sequence is CSVGERQPQHF. The CDR3 DNA is TGCAGCGTAGGGGAAAGGCAGCCCCAGCATTTT.

This clone came up a few times. The chain has TRBV29-1 and TRBJ2-7, with D possibly TRBD1 on 6 matching bases. The germline V gene encodes CDR1 SQVTM and CDR2 ANQGSEA. The CDR3 runs 12 residues. The V and J ends lost 6 bases and 2 bases respectively, with 11 bases between them. Written as DNA, the CDR3 is TGCAGCGTGAAAGGGGGTGCCTACGAGCAGTACTTC. This sequence encodes CSVKGGAYEQYF.

In regard to this clone: The germline gene is not matched at one end of the junction; a read error may be the cause. The genes are TRBV2 and TRBJ1-1; 11 nucleotides match TRBD1. This CDR3 spans 15 amino acids. Germline V gives CDR1 SNHLY, CDR2 FYNNEI. The CDR3 region has the DNA TGTGGCAGCCTTGAGTACGGGACAGGGGGCACTGAAGCTTTCTTT. Its translation: CGSLEYGTGGTEAFF.

A few counts support this clone. J is TRBJ2-1 and V is TRBV4-3, with TRBD2 identical over 9 bases. Germline loops: CDR1 LGHNA, CDR2 YSLEER. The CDR3 length is 17 residues. V dropped 0 bases and J dropped 2; count of bases not matched to a gene: 5. CDR3 loop: CASSQDLSSGAYNEQFF. In nucleotides, the CDR3 is TGCGCCAGCAGCCAAGATCTGTCTAGCGGGGCCTACAATGAGCAGTTCTTC.

This chain joins TRBV9 and TRBJ2-5, with TRBD2 matching 10 bases. Germline CDR1 is SGDLS and CDR2 is YYNGEE. The J segment lost 0 bases and the V segment lost 0 bases, leaving 8 bases of the junction unmatched. The CDR3 has 18 amino acids. CDR3 nucleotide sequence: TGTGCCAGCAGCGTAGGTGTAGCGGGGGGCCTGTACCAAGAGACCCAGTACTTC. This encodes CASSVGVAGGLYQETQYF.

The rearrangement joins TRBV7-2 to TRBJ1-5; D gene unclear. V shed 5 bases and J shed 6 bases, with 8 bases lying between them. This CDR3 is 12 amino acids long. CDR1 is SGHTA, CDR2 FQGNSA, per germline. This CDR3 reads CASSLGSQPQHF. The CDR3 region has the DNA TGTGCCAGCAGCCTAGGGAGTCAGCCCCAGCATTTT. Full variable domain (missing parts from reference TRBV7-2 and TRBJ1-5): GAGVSQSPSNKVTEKGKDVELRCDPISGHTALYWYRQSLGQGLEFLIYFQGNSAPDKSGLPSDRFSAERTGGSVSTLTIQRTQQEDSAVYLCASSLGSQPQHFGDGTRLSIL.

V is TRBV4-3 and J is TRBJ1-1, with a weak D call TRBD1 (6 bases). The germline V gene has CDR1 LGHNA and CDR2 YSLEER. Trimming removed 5 bases at V and 3 bases at J, with 22 bases between. The length of the CDR3 is 17 residues. For the CDR3, the DNA is TGCGCCAGCAGCTCCCGGACAGACCGTAAAACATACACTGAAGCTTTCTTT. This codes for CASSSRTDRKTYTEAFF.

The chain uses TRBV30 and TRBJ2-3; TRBD2 agrees at 8 bases. This CDR3 has 15 amino acids. Looked up from germline, CDR1 is GTSNPN and CDR2 is SVGIG (reference sequence). J gave up 5 bases and V 0 bases, and 7 bases lay outside the gene matches. CDR3 protein: CAWSVRAGGKDTQYF. CDR3 nucleotide sequence: TGTGCCTGGAGTGTACGTGCGGGGGGCAAAGATACGCAGTATTTT.

The J gene is TRBJ1-2, the V gene TRBV15; the D gene is possibly TRBD1 (5 bases). V lost 0 bases to trimming and J lost 3 bases, with 14 bases between them. The CDR3 is 16 amino acids. Germline V gene sequence: CDR1 LNHNV, CDR2 YYDKDF (reference sequence). CDR3 sequence: CATSRDSPGVDYGYTF. CDR3 DNA sequence: TGTGCCACCAGCAGAGATTCCCCGGGGGTGGACTATGGCTACACCTTC.

The chain couples TRBV5-4 to TRBJ2-7, with D unresolved. The germline gives CDR1 SGHNT, CDR2 YYREEE (reference sequence). Between the trimmed V and J ends, which lost 2 bases and 1 base, there was a span of 7 bases. This CDR3 has 13 amino acids. Here the CDR3 reads CASSFGNSYEQYF. The CDR3 bases are TGTGCCAGCAGCTTTGGCAATTCCTACGAGCAGTACTTC. Supplemented by reference TRBV5-4 and TRBJ2-7, the full variable domain reads ETGVTQSPTHLIKTRGQQVTLRCSSQSGHNTVSWYQQALGQGPQFIFQYYREEENGRGNFPPRFSGLQFPNYSSELNVNALELDDSALYLCASSFGNSYEQYFGPGTRLTVT.

This chain links TRBV5-8 with TRBJ1-1, with TRBD1 as a possible D gene (6 bases). The germline V and J ends were trimmed by 5 bases and 1 base, with 12 bases remaining between them. Germline assignment: CDR1 SGHTS and CDR2 YDEGEE. This CDR3 is 14 amino acids long. CDR3 bases: TGTGCCAGCAGTCACAGGGCAGGGAACACTGAAGCTTTCTTT. Translation: CASSHRAGNTEAFF.

The rearrangement links TRBV30 to TRBJ1-2; no clear D. The CDR3 loop spans 11 amino acids. CDR1 and CDR2 from the germline V gene are GTSNPN and SVGIG (reference sequence). Trimming shortened V by 3 bases and J by 8 bases, and 10 bases separated the two germline ends. The CDR3: CAWSSVSGYTF. The CDR3 DNA reads TGTGCCTGGAGCTCTGTATCCGGCTACACCTTC.

The chain has TRBV30 and TRBJ2-5, with TRBD1 as a possible D gene (5 bases). V was clipped by 1 base and J by 4 bases, with 10 bases between them. This CDR3 is 13 amino acids long. Germline CDR1 reads GTSNPN; CDR2 reads SVGIG (reference sequence). CDR3 region: CAWSGSRVETQYF. In DNA, the CDR3 is TGTGCCTGGAGTGGGAGCAGGGTAGAGACCCAGTACTTC.

For this clone: The same CDR3 is also encoded by other DNA sequences in this sample. This rearrangement joins TRBV5-1 to TRBJ1-1, with 8 bases matching TRBD1. Germline loops: CDR1 SGHRS, CDR2 YFSETQ. CDR3 length: 14 amino acids. V shed 4 bases and J 1 base; nucleotides not matched to a gene: 3. The chain's CDR3 is CASSPGTGNTEAFF. The CDR3 bases are TGCGCCAGCAGCCCAGGGACAGGGAACACTGAAGCTTTCTTT. Based on the CDR3 plus reference TRBV5-1 and TRBJ1-1, the full variable domain is KAGVTQTPRYLIKTRGQQVTLSCSPISGHRSVSWYQQTPGQGLQFLFEYFSETQRNKGNFPGRFSGRQFSNSRSEMNVSTLELGDSALYLCASSPGTGNTEAFFGQGTRLTVV.

The chain is built from TRBV10-3 and TRBJ1-1, with D possibly TRBD1 on 5 matching bases. The V gene's germline CDR1 is ENHRY and CDR2 SYGVKD. The ends were cut back, 3 bases at V and 0 bases at J, with 8 bases in the middle. The CDR3 spans 14 residues. The CDR3 DNA is TGTGCCATCAGTGAAACAGGAATGAACACTGAAGCTTTCTTT. Protein product: CAISETGMNTEAFF.

CDR3 bases: TGTGCCAGCAGGGCCGAGGGCCAGTTAAAAACCGGGGAGCTGTTTTTT. Protein: CASRAEGQLKTGELFF. The chain links TRBV7-3 to TRBJ2-2; possible D gene TRBD2, 5 bases. The germline V and J ends were trimmed by 6 bases and 5 bases, with 19 bases remaining between them. This CDR3 region has 16 residues. The germline V gene encodes CDR1 SGHTA and CDR2 FQGTGA.

This chain links TRBV4-3 with TRBJ1-5; a weak D match, TRBD1 (5 bases). Trimming took off 0 bases at V and 0 bases at J, with 21 bases between the two ends. Germline assignment: CDR1 LGHNA and CDR2 YSLEER. The CDR3 runs to 20 residues. The CDR3 protein is CASSQDVFRVFSGSNQPQHF. As DNA, the CDR3 is TGCGCCAGCAGCCAAGATGTTTTCAGGGTGTTTAGTGGTAGCAATCAGCCCCAGCATTTT.

There are a few counts of this clone. The rearrangement links TRBV4-2 to TRBJ2-3, with a possible D match to TRBD2 (5 bases). The CDR3 is 17 amino acids. CDR1 and CDR2 (germline): LGHNA, YNFKEQ. Trimming cost V 1 base and J 1 base, with 15 bases left between them. The CDR3 DNA follows: TGTGCCAGCAGCCAAGGTTCGCGGGTTGGAGGCACAGATACGCAGTATTTT. Protein sequence: CASSQGSRVGGTDTQYF.

V gene TRBV28 combines with J gene TRBJ2-7; perhaps TRBD1 as D (6 bases). CDR1 is MDHEN and CDR2 is SYDVKM in the germline V gene. This CDR3 region has 14 residues. Trimming pared 7 bases from V and 2 bases from J, leaving 15 bases between. For the CDR3, the DNA is TGTGCCAGCACAAGGGCAGGGGATACCTACGAGCAGTACTTC. It specifies CASTRAGDTYEQYF. Full variable domain (rest looked up from reference TRBV28 and TRBJ2-7): DVKVTQSSRYLVKRTGEKVFLECVQDMDHENMFWYRQDPGLGLRLIYFSYDVKMKEKGDIPEGYSVSREKKERFSLILESASTNQTSMYLCASTRAGDTYEQYFGPGTRLTVT.

The V and J genes are TRBV28 and TRBJ2-7, with TRBD1 matching 8 bases. This CDR3 contains 15 residues. The germline CDR1 and CDR2 sequences are MDHEN and SYDVKM. After removal of 1 base from V and 4 bases from J, the junction contained 6 bases not matched to a gene. CDR3 amino acids: CASSLSTTGDYEQYF. The CDR3 nucleotides read TGTGCCAGCAGTTTATCCACGACAGGGGATTACGAGCAGTACTTC.

V is TRBV19 and J is TRBJ1-2; a weak D match, TRBD1 (6 bases). The CDR3 totals 14 residues. The germline V and J ends were trimmed by 5 bases and 7 bases, with 17 bases remaining between them. CDR1 and CDR2 (germline): LNHDA, SQIVND (reference sequence). Written as DNA, the CDR3 is TGTGCCAGTAGTCGACAGGAAGGCTCGGGTGGCTACACCTTC. Encoded protein: CASSRQEGSGGYTF.